Presented here are 10 T cell receptor beta chains from one specimen sequenced in a study of blood T cell repertoires in COVID-19. TCRdb's copy holds only in-frame clones and misses some; the assay was immunoSEQ multiplex PCR. The sample carries 300,000 to 400,000 clones, 80% to 90% recorded once. Material for sequencing was PBMCs or T cells enriched from blood (not recorded which). All receptors derive from a man aged 18 to 30 who had recovered from COVID-19.

The chain carries TRBV6-5 and TRBJ2-3; TRBD2 is a possible D gene (6 bases). Per germline, CDR1 MNHEY and CDR2 SVGAGI. The V end was cut by 6 bases, the J end by 2 bases, with 15 bases between. The CDR3 length is 15 residues. The CDR3 spells CASREGLRATDTQYF. The DNA of the CDR3 is TGTGCCAGCAGGGAGGGACTGAGAGCCACAGATACGCAGTATTTT.

The genes are TRBV5-5 and TRBJ2-7, with 8 bases matching TRBD1. The V and J ends lost 4 bases and 8 bases, in that order; junction bases with no gene match: 20. Germline CDR1 and CDR2: SGHKS and YYEKEE (reference sequence). CDR3 length equals 17 residues. The CDR3 loop is CASSARETPGTGIKQYF. Here the CDR3 DNA reads TGTGCCAGCAGCGCGAGGGAGACCCCCGGGACAGGAATAAAGCAGTACTTC.

The chain recombines TRBV2 with TRBJ1-6; D ambiguous. CDR1 and CDR2 from the germline V gene are SNHLY and FYNNEI. Trimming shortened V by 6 bases and J by 6 bases, and 9 bases separated the two germline ends. The CDR3 is 13 amino acids. DNA for the CDR3: TGTGCCAGCAGAGCGGAGGGTAATTCACCCCTCCACTTT. Translation: CASRAEGNSPLHF. Filled out from reference TRBV2 and TRBJ1-6, the complete variable domain reads EPEVTQTPSHQVTQMGQEVILRCVPISNHLYFYWYRQILGQKVEFLVSFYNNEISEKSEIFDDQFSVERPDGSNFTLKIRSTKLEDSAMYFCASRAEGNSPLHFGNGTRLTVT.

The chain joins TRBV7-2 to TRBJ1-1; D uncertain. This CDR3 has 13 residues. Trimming cost V 1 base and J 6 bases, with 9 bases left between them. Per germline, CDR1 SGHTA and CDR2 FQGNSA. In nucleotides, the CDR3 is TGTGCCAGCAGCTTAGTTGGGGAGTCTGAAGCTTTCTTT. This translates into CASSLVGESEAFF. Full variable domain (remainder filled in from reference TRBV7-2 and TRBJ1-1): GAGVSQSPSNKVTEKGKDVELRCDPISGHTALYWYRQSLGQGLEFLIYFQGNSAPDKSGLPSDRFSAERTGGSVSTLTIQRTQQEDSAVYLCASSLVGESEAFFGQGTRLTVV.

The CDR3 protein is CASMSSSGNTIYF. CDR3 in DNA: TGCGCCAGCATGAGTTCCTCTGGAAACACCATATATTTT. The rearrangement joins TRBV5-1 to TRBJ1-3, with D unresolved. Germline V gene sequence: CDR1 SGHRS, CDR2 YFSETQ. This CDR3 region has 13 residues. Trimming took off 6 bases at V and 0 bases at J, with 7 bases between the two ends. Full variable domain (missing parts from reference TRBV5-1 and TRBJ1-3): KAGVTQTPRYLIKTRGQQVTLSCSPISGHRSVSWYQQTPGQGLQFLFEYFSETQRNKGNFPGRFSGRQFSNSRSEMNVSTLELGDSALYLCASMSSSGNTIYFGEGSWLTVV.

The J gene is TRBJ2-3, the V gene TRBV6-6; TRBD2 matches 7 bases. Germline assignment: CDR1 MNHNY and CDR2 SVGAGI (reference sequence). The CDR3 loop spans 15 amino acids. After removal of 6 bases from V and 0 bases from J, the junction contained 6 bases not matched to a gene. CDR3 DNA sequence: TGTGCCAGCAGACAACTAGCGACTAGCACAGATACGCAGTATTTT. Translated, it gives CASRQLATSTDTQYF.

V gene TRBV9 combines with J gene TRBJ2-3, with D maybe TRBD2 (5 bases). Trimming took 4 bases from V and 6 from J, leaving 18 bases between them. In germline, CDR1 is SGDLS, CDR2 YYNGEE. This CDR3 comprises 15 residues. The CDR3 region is CASSPQGGSADTQYF. CDR3 DNA sequence: TGTGCCAGCAGCCCGCAAGGAGGAAGCGCGGATACGCAGTATTTT.

The V gene is TRBV7-2, the J gene TRBJ2-1, with D perhaps matching TRBD1 (6 bases). The germline V gene encodes CDR1 SGHTA and CDR2 FQGNSA. Trimming shortened V by 1 base and J by 8 bases, and 18 bases separated the two germline ends. The CDR3 runs to 16 residues. The DNA for the CDR3 is TGTGCCAGCAGCTTAGTCGGCGACAGGTGGGGCGATGAGCAGTTCTTC. This translates into CASSLVGDRWGDEQFF.

V is TRBV28 and J is TRBJ1-2; 7 bases line up with TRBD1. Germline V gene data show CDR1 as MDHEN and CDR2 as SYDVKM. Losses at the gene ends were 2 bases for V and 3 bases for J; bases not matched to a gene: 3. The CDR3 sequence is 14 residues long. The CDR3 loop reads CASSLKTGYYGYTF. The CDR3 bases are TGTGCCAGCAGTTTAAAGACAGGGTACTATGGCTACACCTTC.

The chain is built from TRBV11-2 and TRBJ2-7; D remains ambiguous. V was pared by 0 bases and J by 12 bases, with 15 bases between. The CDR3 covers 13 residues. The germline gives CDR1 SGHAT, CDR2 FQNNGV. This CDR3 is CASSLDRDSPTYF. The CDR3 DNA reads TGTGCCAGCAGCTTAGATCGCGATTCACCTACGTACTTC.